These T cell receptor beta chains were read from a single sample in a study of OX40 agonist ivuxolimab in advanced cancers. Assay: immunoSEQ multiplex PCR; the TCRdb copy retains only in-frame clones and omits some. The table has some 17,000 clones, roughly 72% seen once. Sequencing was performed on CD4+ or CD8+ T cells sorted from blood, taken in a trial of the OX40 agonist ivuxolimab. The receptor set was obtained from an adult with an advanced solid tumor such as melanoma, head and neck, liver or kidney cancer. The CDR3 runs from the conserved cysteine through the conserved F or W. The order of the fields is V gene, J gene, clone size, D gene, CDR3 protein, CDR3 DNA. D genes are given only for firm matches. The listing skips clone size in some rows; elsewhere it reads once, few, many or a size class.

TRBV4-3	TRBJ1-2	.	.	CASSQDRSFQEDYGYTF	TGCGCCAGCAGCCAAGATAGGTCATTTCAGGAGGACTATGGCTACACCTTC
TRBV6-5	TRBJ2-5	.	.	CASSLVAALETQYF	TGTGCCAGCAGTTTGGTGGCAGCTTTAGAGACCCAGTACTTC
TRBV9	TRBJ2-3	few	.	CASSGRLDRDTQYF	TGTGCCAGCTCAGGGCGACTAGATCGGGATACGCAGTATTTT
TRBV7-9	TRBJ1-5	.	.	CASSLDGSSYQPQHF	TGTGCCAGCAGCTTAGATGGCAGTTCTTATCAGCCCCAGCATTTT
TRBV14	TRBJ1-2	once	.	CASSPEKGHPYGYTF	TGTGCCAGCAGCCCGGAAAAGGGGCACCCCTATGGCTACACCTTC
TRBV11-1	TRBJ2-7	.	TRBD1	CASSLGPRDRSYEQYF	TGTGCCAGCAGCTTAGGTCCGCGGGACAGGAGCTACGAGCAGTACTTC
TRBV13	TRBJ2-2	.	TRBD2	CASSIRGRGAGELFF	TGTGCCAGCAGCATCCGGGGCCGGGGGGCCGGGGAGCTGTTTTTT
TRBV28	TRBJ2-3	.	.	CASTLWGARTDTQYF	TGTGCCAGCACCCTATGGGGGGCTCGCACAGATACGCAGTATTTT
TRBV9	TRBJ2-3	.	.	CASSVDDISGLEDTQYF	TGTGCCAGCAGCGTAGACGACATCTCCGGCTTGGAGGATACGCAGTATTTT
TRBV7-9	TRBJ2-2	.	.	CASSLARAKNTGELFF	TGTGCCAGCAGCTTAGCGCGAGCAAAGAACACCGGGGAGCTGTTTTTT
TRBV7-9	TRBJ2-7	once	.	CASSLDEKTRYEQYF	TGTGCCAGCAGTCTCGATGAGAAGACTCGCTACGAGCAGTACTTC
TRBV11-3	TRBJ1-1	.	.	CASSLGATEAFF	TGTGCCAGCAGCTTGGGGGCCACTGAAGCTTTCTTT
TRBV9	TRBJ2-3	.	TRBD2	CASSAPGRVTDTQYF	TGTGCCAGCAGCGCCCCAGGGAGGGTTACAGATACGCAGTATTTT
TRBV6-1	TRBJ2-6	.	.	CASSALRGEQSRANVLTF	TGTGCCAGCAGTGCATTGCGAGGTGAACAAAGTCGGGCCAACGTCCTGACTTTC
TRBV4-2	TRBJ1-3	.	TRBD1	CASSREGQGGSGNTIYF	TGTGCCAGCAGCCGGGAGGGACAGGGAGGGTCTGGAAACACCATATATTTT
TRBV27	TRBJ1-6	.	.	CASREYNSPLHF	TGTGCCAGCAGGGAGTATAATTCACCCCTCCACTTT
TRBV28	TRBJ1-1	once	.	CASYTPWVNTEAFF	TGTGCCAGCTATACCCCCTGGGTGAACACTGAAGCTTTCTTT
TRBV7-9	TRBJ2-2	.	TRBD1	CASSLKGQGAAGELFF	TGTGCCAGCAGCTTAAAGGGACAGGGGGCTGCCGGGGAGCTGTTTTTT
TRBV7-8	TRBJ2-7	once	.	CASSTPIGGIYEQYF	TGTGCCAGCAGCACCCCCATAGGGGGGATCTACGAGCAGTACTTC
TRBV29-1	TRBJ2-1	few	.	CSVDGGGGAGGSYNEQFF	TGCAGCGTTGACGGTGGGGGCGGGGCAGGAGGTTCCTACAATGAGCAGTTCTTC
TRBV29-1	TRBJ1-4	.	.	CSVESGKGNEKLFF	TGCAGCGTTGAGTCAGGGAAGGGCAATGAAAAACTGTTTTTT
TRBV28	TRBJ2-1	.	.	CASSFFGRSNEQFF	TGTGCCAGCAGTTTTTTTGGCAGATCCAATGAGCAGTTCTTC
TRBV14	TRBJ2-7	.	.	CASSPWAGTAYEQYF	TGTGCCAGCAGCCCTTGGGCGGGCACCGCCTACGAGCAGTACTTC
TRBV11-1	TRBJ2-7	.	TRBD1	CASRGQDEQYF	TGTGCCAGCAGGGGACAGGACGAGCAGTACTTC
TRBV6-5	TRBJ1-5	few	.	CASSLGQSNQPQHF	TGTGCCAGCAGCCTAGGACAGAGTAATCAGCCCCAGCATTTT
TRBV9	TRBJ2-3	.	.	CASSVYTGVTDTQYF	TGTGCCAGCAGCGTATATACGGGGGTCACAGATACGCAGTATTTT
TRBV14	TRBJ2-7	.	.	CASSQETTRDYEQYF	TGTGCCAGCAGCCAAGAAACCACTAGAGACTACGAGCAGTACTTC
TRBV2	TRBJ1-2	.	.	CATRGIPYGYTF	TGTGCCACAAGAGGGATCCCCTATGGCTACACCTTC
TRBV9	TRBJ1-2	.	TRBD1	CASSADVGQGWGYTF	TGTGCCAGCAGCGCTGATGTGGGACAGGGATGGGGCTACACCTTC
TRBV28	TRBJ1-2	once	.	CASSLVVKNYGYTF	TGTGCCAGCAGTTTAGTGGTGAAGAACTATGGCTACACCTTC
TRBV9	TRBJ2-1	.	TRBD2	CASTPDGGGIYNEQFF	TGTGCCAGCACCCCAGACGGCGGGGGGATCTACAATGAGCAGTTCTTC
TRBV23-1	TRBJ2-3	.	.	CASSHPLSHLDTQYF	TGCGCCAGCAGTCACCCACTATCCCACCTAGATACGCAGTATTTT
TRBV9	TRBJ2-2	.	TRBD2	CASTRTSGNTGELFF	TGTGCCAGCACCAGGACTAGCGGGAACACCGGGGAGCTGTTTTTT
TRBV4-1	TRBJ2-2	.	.	CASSLGPEGGELFF	TGCGCCAGCAGCTTAGGCCCCGAGGGCGGGGAGCTGTTTTTT
TRBV9	TRBJ2-2	once	.	CASSVTGNTGELFF	TGTGCCAGCAGCGTGACAGGGAACACCGGGGAGCTGTTTTTT
TRBV7-8	TRBJ1-1	once	.	CASSLAYTEAFF	TGTGCCAGCAGCTTAGCTTACACTGAAGCTTTCTTT
TRBV5-1	TRBJ2-2	.	TRBD2	CASSLGGSGGANTGELFF	TGCGCCAGCAGCTTGGGCGGTAGCGGGGGAGCGAACACCGGGGAGCTGTTTTTT
TRBV7-9	TRBJ1-2	few	TRBD1	CASSLGQIYGYTF	TGTGCCAGCAGCTTGGGACAGATTTATGGCTACACCTTC
TRBV5-1	TRBJ1-1	.	.	CASSLGMNTEAFF	TGCGCCAGCAGCTTGGGTATGAACACTGAAGCTTTCTTT
TRBV7-9	TRBJ1-5	.	.	CASSATGDSNQPQHF	TGTGCCAGCAGCGCGACAGGAGATAGCAATCAGCCCCAGCATTTT
TRBV5-1	TRBJ2-1	.	TRBD2	CASSPGTSGGGYNEQFF	TGCGCCAGCAGCCCGGGGACTAGCGGGGGCGGATACAATGAGCAGTTCTTC
TRBV28	TRBJ2-1	.	.	CASSSPLGGYNEQFF	TGTGCCAGCAGTTCCCCTCTTGGGGGTTACAATGAGCAGTTCTTC
TRBV29-1	TRBJ1-2	.	.	CSVRDISTYGYTF	TGCAGCGTTCGGGATATCTCTACCTATGGCTACACCTTC
TRBV7-9	TRBJ2-7	.	TRBD1	CASSSAGTEKYEQYF	TGTGCCAGCAGCTCCGCCGGGACAGAAAAATACGAGCAGTACTTC
TRBV9	TRBJ2-7	.	.	CASSGFGTTYEQYF	TGTGCCAGCAGCGGGTTCGGGACAACCTACGAGCAGTACTTC
TRBV5-8	TRBJ2-1	.	.	CASSLTVKKSSYNEQFF	TGTGCCAGCAGCTTAACAGTCAAAAAGAGCTCCTACAATGAGCAGTTCTTC
TRBV11-3	TRBJ2-1	.	.	CASSSGMFPNEQFF	TGTGCCAGCAGCAGCGGAATGTTTCCCAATGAGCAGTTCTTC
TRBV11-3	TRBJ2-1	once	.	CASSPRDFSYNEQFF	TGTGCCAGCAGTCCCCGGGACTTCTCCTACAATGAGCAGTTCTTC
TRBV5-5	TRBJ2-7	.	.	CASSLDSPSGYEQYF	TGTGCCAGCAGCCTAGATTCCCCATCGGGTTACGAGCAGTACTTC
TRBV27	TRBJ2-7	.	TRBD1	CASSLGTGFHEQYF	TGTGCCAGCAGTTTAGGGACAGGATTCCACGAGCAGTACTTC
TRBV7-2	TRBJ2-3	.	.	CASSPGTTRPDTQYF	TGTGCCAGCAGCCCCGGGACCACGCGTCCGGATACGCAGTATTTT
TRBV5-6	TRBJ2-3	.	.	CASSLVRLPTDTQYF	TGTGCCAGCAGCTTGGTCCGGTTGCCAACAGATACGCAGTATTTT
TRBV7-8	TRBJ2-7	once	TRBD1	CASRPPGQESYEQYF	TGTGCCAGCAGACCCCCGGGACAGGAGAGCTACGAGCAGTACTTC